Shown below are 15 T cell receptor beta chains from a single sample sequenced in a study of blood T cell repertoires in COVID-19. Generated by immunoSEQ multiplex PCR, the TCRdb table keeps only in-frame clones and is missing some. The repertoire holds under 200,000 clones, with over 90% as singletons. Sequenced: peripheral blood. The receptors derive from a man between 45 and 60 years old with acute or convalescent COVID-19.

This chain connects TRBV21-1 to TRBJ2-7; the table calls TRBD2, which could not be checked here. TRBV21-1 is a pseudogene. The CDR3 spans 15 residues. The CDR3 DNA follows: TGTGCCAGCAGCAGGAGACTAGCGGGAGTTTACGAGCAGTACTTC. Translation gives CASSRRLAGVYEQYF.

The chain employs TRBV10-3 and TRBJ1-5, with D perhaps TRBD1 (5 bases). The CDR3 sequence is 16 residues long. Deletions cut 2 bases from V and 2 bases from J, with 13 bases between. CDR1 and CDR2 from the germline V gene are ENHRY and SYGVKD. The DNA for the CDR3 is TGTGCCATCAGTGAGCGGGAGGGAGGGGGCAATCAGCCCCAGCATTTT. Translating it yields CAISEREGGGNQPQHF.

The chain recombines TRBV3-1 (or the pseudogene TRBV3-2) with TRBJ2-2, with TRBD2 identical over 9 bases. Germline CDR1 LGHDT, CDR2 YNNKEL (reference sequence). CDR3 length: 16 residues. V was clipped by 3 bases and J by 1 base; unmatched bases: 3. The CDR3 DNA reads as TGTGCCAGCAGCCAGAATAGCGGGGGGAACACCGGGGAGCTGTTTTTT. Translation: CASSQNSGGNTGELFF.

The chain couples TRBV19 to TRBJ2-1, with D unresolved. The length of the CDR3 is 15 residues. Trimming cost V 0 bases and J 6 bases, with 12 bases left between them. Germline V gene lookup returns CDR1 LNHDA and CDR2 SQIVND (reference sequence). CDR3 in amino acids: CASSIDQALTNEQFF. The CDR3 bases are TGTGCCAGTAGTATAGATCAGGCCTTGACCAATGAGCAGTTCTTC.

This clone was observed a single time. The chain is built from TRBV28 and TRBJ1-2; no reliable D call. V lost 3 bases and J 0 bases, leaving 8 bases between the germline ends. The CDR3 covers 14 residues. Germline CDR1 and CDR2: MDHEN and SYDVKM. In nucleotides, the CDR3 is TGTGCCAGCAGTTTGGGGAGGTCTAACTATGGCTACACCTTC. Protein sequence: CASSLGRSNYGYTF.

Here the CDR3 DNA reads TGTGCCAGCCCCGGGAGGGGAAGGGAGACCCAGTACTTC. Encoded protein: CASPGRGRETQYF. This chain links TRBV19 with TRBJ2-5; 8 bases are shared with TRBD2. Germline V CDR1 and CDR2: LNHDA, SQIVND (reference sequence). V was pared by 9 bases and J by 5 bases, with 8 bases of the junction left unmatched. CDR3 size: 13 residues.

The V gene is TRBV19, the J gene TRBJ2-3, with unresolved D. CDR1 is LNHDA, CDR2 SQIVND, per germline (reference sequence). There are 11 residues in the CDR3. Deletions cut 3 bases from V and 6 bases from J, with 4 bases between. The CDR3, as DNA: TGTGCCAGTAGTATGGCCGATACGCAGTATTTT. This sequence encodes CASSMADTQYF.

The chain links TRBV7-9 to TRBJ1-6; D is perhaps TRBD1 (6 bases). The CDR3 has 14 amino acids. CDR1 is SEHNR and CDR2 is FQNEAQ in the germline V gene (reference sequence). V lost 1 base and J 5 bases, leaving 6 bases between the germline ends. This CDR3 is CASSLGQDNSPLHF. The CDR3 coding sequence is TGTGCCAGCAGCTTAGGACAGGATAATTCACCCCTCCACTTT.

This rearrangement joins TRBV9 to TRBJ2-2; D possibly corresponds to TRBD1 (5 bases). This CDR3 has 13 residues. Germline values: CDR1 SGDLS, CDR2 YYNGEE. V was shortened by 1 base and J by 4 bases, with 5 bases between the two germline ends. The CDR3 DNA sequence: TGTGCCAGCAGCGTACAGGGCACCGGGGAGCTGTTTTTT. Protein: CASSVQGTGELFF.

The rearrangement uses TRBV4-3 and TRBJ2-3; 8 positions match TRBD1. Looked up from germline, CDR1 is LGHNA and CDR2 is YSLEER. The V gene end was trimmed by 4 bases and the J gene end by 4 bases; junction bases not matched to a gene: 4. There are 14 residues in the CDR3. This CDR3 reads CASSPGQGADTQYF. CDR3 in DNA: TGCGCCAGCAGCCCCGGACAGGGTGCAGATACGCAGTATTTT.

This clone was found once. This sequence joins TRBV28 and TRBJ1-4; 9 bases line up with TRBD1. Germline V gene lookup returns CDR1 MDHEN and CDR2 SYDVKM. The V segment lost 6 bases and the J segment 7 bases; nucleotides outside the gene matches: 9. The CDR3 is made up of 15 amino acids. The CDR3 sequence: CASSRRQGVFEKLFF. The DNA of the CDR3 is TGTGCCAGCAGCCGGAGACAGGGGGTATTTGAAAAACTGTTTTTT.

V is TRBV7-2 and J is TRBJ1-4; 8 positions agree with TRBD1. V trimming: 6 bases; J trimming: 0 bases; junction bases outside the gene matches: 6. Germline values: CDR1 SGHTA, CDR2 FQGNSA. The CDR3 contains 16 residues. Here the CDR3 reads CASRRQGFATNEKLFF. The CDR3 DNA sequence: TGTGCCAGCAGGAGACAGGGGTTTGCAACTAATGAAAAACTGTTTTTT.

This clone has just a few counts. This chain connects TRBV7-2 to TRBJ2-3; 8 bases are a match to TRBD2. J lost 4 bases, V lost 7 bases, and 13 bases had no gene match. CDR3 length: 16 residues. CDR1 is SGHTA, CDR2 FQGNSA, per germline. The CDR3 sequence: CASKELGGGSADTQYF. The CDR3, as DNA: TGTGCCAGCAAAGAACTCGGGGGGGGTAGTGCAGATACGCAGTATTTT.

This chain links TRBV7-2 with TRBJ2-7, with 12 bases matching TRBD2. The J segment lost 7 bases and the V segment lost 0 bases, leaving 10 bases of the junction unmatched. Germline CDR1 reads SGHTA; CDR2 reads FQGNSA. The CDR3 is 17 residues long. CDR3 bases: TGTGCCAGCAGCTTAGCTTCAGGACTAGCGGGGTCCTGGGAGCAGTACGTC. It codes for CASSLASGLAGSWEQYV.

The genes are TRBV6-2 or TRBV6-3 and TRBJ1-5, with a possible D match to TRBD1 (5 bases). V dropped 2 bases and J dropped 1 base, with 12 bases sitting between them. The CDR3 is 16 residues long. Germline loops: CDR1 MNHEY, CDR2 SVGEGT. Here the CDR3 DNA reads TGTGCCAGCAGTTACGTCGCCAGGGTCAGCAATCAGCCCCAGCATTTT. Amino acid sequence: CASSYVARVSNQPQHF.